The clone carrying this TCR beta chain is termed medium-sized (0.01 to 0.1%). No antigen is known for it. CDR3 size: 16 residues. Unmatched junction bases numbered 16, after V lost 8 bases and J lost 4 bases. Germline loops: CDR1 KGHSH, CDR2 LQKENI. These data belong to a study of liver allograft versus peripheral blood T cells. Study as a whole: Hepatic allograft T cell receptor repertoires were evaluated relative to those present in recipients' peripheral blood.

Whole-study results and caveats: In liver allografts, T cell receptor repertoires reportedly differed from the repertoires found in peripheral blood.

TCRdb re-called the reads with MiXCR, one entry per CDR3 protein. Of about 6,500 distinct CDR3 sequences in the sample, 15% to 20% were seen once. The chain links TRBV18 to TRBJ1-2, with 7 bases aligning to TRBD1. The origin of this receptor is a human patient who had a liver transplant. Some T cells may trace back to the graft donor. For the CDR3, the DNA is TGTGCCAGCCACCAGGGGGGGGTCCCGTCGATCTATGGCTACACCTTC. Translating it yields CASHQGGVPSIYGYTF.